The 15 T cell receptor beta chains reported below all come from one sample, sequenced in a study of T cells in Graves' hyperthyroidism and ophthalmopathy. Using RNA transcripts as the source, TCR beta CDR3 regions were amplified. The study used the HTBI primer set for a first-round RT-PCR of the TCR CDR3. Each CDR3 protein is one row after TCRdb ran MiXCR on the multiplex PCR reads. The data show approximately 590,000 distinct CDR3 sequences, roughly 46% seen once. Specimen: peripheral blood or thyroid tissue (not recorded which). These TCRs come from a woman under 30 with Graves' hyperthyroidism.

This clonotype was observed once. The gene calls are TRBV25-1 and TRBJ1-4, with D possibly TRBD1 on 5 matching bases. Germline assignment: CDR1 MGHDK and CDR2 SYGVNS. With 5 bases removed from V and 12 bases from J, the gap between germline ends came to 22 bases. The CDR3 length is 15 residues. The CDR3 loop is CASSLSPGHRGELFF. In DNA, the CDR3 is TGTGCCAGCAGTTTATCTCCAGGCCACCGGGGGGAACTGTTTTTT.

The V and J genes are TRBV7-6 and TRBJ1-1; TRBD1 matches 9 bases. The CDR3 is made up of 22 amino acids. V lost 3 bases to trimming and J lost 3 bases; unmatched junction nucleotides: 26. Looked up from germline, CDR1 is SGHVS and CDR2 is FNYEAQ. The CDR3 DNA is TGTGCCAGCAGCTTCCCCGGGACAGGGCCGCCAGGGAAGAGGGGTGCGTACACTGAAGCTTTCTTT. Amino acids: CASSFPGTGPPGKRGAYTEAFF.

This clonotype appeared a few times. V and J are TRBV7-6 and TRBJ1-1; 9 bases align to TRBD1. V dropped 5 bases and J dropped 6; count of bases not matched to a gene: 7. Germline values: CDR1 SGHVS, CDR2 FNYEAQ. The CDR3 has 14 residues. This CDR3 is CASSPNTGGSEAFF. The DNA of the CDR3 is TGTGCCAGCAGCCCGAACACAGGGGGCTCTGAAGCTTTCTTT.

The chain is built from TRBV12-3 or TRBV12-4 and TRBJ1-6; no firm D call. The CDR3 extends over 14 amino acids. Between the trimmed V and J ends, which lost 2 bases and 9 bases, there was a span of 11 bases. The CDR3 protein is CASSLTRVGSPLHF. The CDR3 DNA follows: TGTGCCAGCAGTTTAACAAGAGTCGGTTCACCCCTCCACTTT.

For this clonotype: With a much larger clone just one base away, this may be a read error. The chain recombines TRBV11-3 with TRBJ2-2, with unresolved D. The CDR3 loop spans 15 amino acids. Germline V lookup: CDR1 SGHNT, CDR2 YENEEA. V was clipped by 4 bases and J by 0 bases, with 9 bases between them. The CDR3 reads CASSSDGTNTGELFF. CDR3 sequence (DNA): TGTGCCAGCAGCTCGGACGGTACGAACACCGGGGAGCTGTTTTTT. The variable domain in full, completed from reference TRBV11-3 and TRBJ2-2, reads EAGVVQSPRYKIIEKKQPVAFWCNPISGHNTLYWYLQNLGQGPELLIRYENEEAVDDSQLPKDRFSAERLKGVDSTLKIQPAELGDSAVYLCASSSDGTNTGELFFGEGSRLTVL.

The V gene is TRBV6-5, the J gene TRBJ1-5; the D is unclear. Germline assignment: CDR1 MNHEY and CDR2 SVGAGI. The CDR3 is made up of 15 amino acids. V lost 4 bases to trimming and J lost 3 bases, with 13 bases between them. CDR3 region: CASSLRSPFNQPQHF. DNA for the CDR3: TGTGCCAGCAGTTTACGGAGCCCTTTCAATCAGCCCCAGCATTTT.

This CDR3 reads CASGLGRGNTIYF. Here the CDR3 DNA reads TGTGCTAGTGGTTTGGGACGCGGAAACACCATATATTTT. V usage is TRBV12-5 and J usage is TRBJ1-3; D unclear. The CDR3 totals 13 residues. With 1 base removed from V and 4 bases from J, the gap between germline ends came to 5 bases. The germline gives CDR1 LGHNT, CDR2 FRNRAP.

This clonotype was found many times. This chain uses TRBV10-3 with TRBJ1-1, with a weak D call TRBD1 (5 bases). The germline V gene encodes CDR1 ENHRY and CDR2 SYGVKD. This CDR3 comprises 12 residues. Trimming shortened V by 2 bases and J by 8 bases, and 9 bases separated the two germline ends. CDR3 sequence reads: CAISEQWTEAFF. CDR3 bases: TGTGCCATCAGTGAGCAATGGACAGAAGCTTTCTTT.

This sequence joins TRBV7-6 and TRBJ2-5; possible D gene TRBD1, 6 bases. In germline, CDR1 is SGHVS, CDR2 FNYEAQ. This CDR3 has 15 amino acids. The ends were cut back, 0 bases at V and 6 bases at J, with 14 bases in the middle. The CDR3 DNA follows: TGTGCCAGCAGCTTAGCCCCCCAGGGGTTGAAGACCCAGTACTTC. Translated: CASSLAPQGLKTQYF.

The chain employs TRBV5-3 and TRBJ2-7; tentatively, D is TRBD1 (5 bases). TRBV5-3 is filed as an ORF, its function uncertain. CDR3 size: 15 residues. V was cut by 8 bases and J by 3 bases, with 21 bases left in between. CDR3 nucleotide sequence: TGTGCCAGCTCTGGCCAACCGGACATCAACTACGAGCAGTACTTC. Translation gives CASSGQPDINYEQYF.

This clonotype was observed a handful of times. The chain couples TRBV19 to TRBJ1-2; D gene uncertain. CDR1 is LNHDA, CDR2 SQIVND, per germline (reference sequence). This CDR3 is built from 14 residues. V was cut by 7 bases and J by 3 bases, with 15 bases left in between. The CDR3 is CASTWEVSDYGYTF. The CDR3, as DNA: TGTGCCAGTACCTGGGAGGTTTCTGACTATGGCTACACCTTC.

The CDR3 DNA sequence: TGTGCCATCAGTGAAGTTCAGGGATTCCAGCCCCAGCATTTT. Residues: CAISEVQGFQPQHF. This sequence joins TRBV10-3 and TRBJ1-5, with TRBD1 as a possible D gene (5 bases). The V gene's germline CDR1 is ENHRY and CDR2 SYGVKD. Trimming pared 3 bases from V and 7 bases from J, leaving 13 bases between. CDR3 length: 14 residues.

J is TRBJ2-7 and V is TRBV10-1, with 7 positions matching TRBD2. The CDR3 is 13 amino acids. The V and J ends lost 10 bases and 7 bases, in that order; junction bases with no gene match: 13. The germline V gene has CDR1 WNHNN and CDR2 SYGVQD (reference sequence). CDR3: CAIANGRPNEQYF. The CDR3 DNA is TGCGCCATCGCGAACGGGAGGCCTAATGAGCAGTACTTC.

This clonotype was observed a few times. CDR3 DNA sequence: TGCAGTGCTAGGGCGGGACTAGCAGGGATCTACGAGCAGTACTTC. It is translated as CSARAGLAGIYEQYF. V gene TRBV20-1 combines with J gene TRBJ2-7; 9 bases agree with TRBD2. With V trimmed by 3 bases and J by 3 bases, 9 bases remained unmatched. The germline gives CDR1 DFQATT, CDR2 SNEGSKA (reference sequence). CDR3 length equals 15 residues.

With respect to this clonotype: This sequence may be a read error, since a much larger clone differs from it by one base. The genes are TRBV29-1 and TRBJ2-7, with no clear D. CDR3 size: 14 residues. CDR1 is SQVTM and CDR2 is ANQGSEA in the germline V gene. V lost 7 bases and J 0 bases, leaving 16 bases between the germline ends. CDR3 in DNA: TGCAGCGCCGGTTTCAAGGGAAGCTCCTACGAGCAGTACTTC. This sequence encodes CSAGFKGSSYEQYF.